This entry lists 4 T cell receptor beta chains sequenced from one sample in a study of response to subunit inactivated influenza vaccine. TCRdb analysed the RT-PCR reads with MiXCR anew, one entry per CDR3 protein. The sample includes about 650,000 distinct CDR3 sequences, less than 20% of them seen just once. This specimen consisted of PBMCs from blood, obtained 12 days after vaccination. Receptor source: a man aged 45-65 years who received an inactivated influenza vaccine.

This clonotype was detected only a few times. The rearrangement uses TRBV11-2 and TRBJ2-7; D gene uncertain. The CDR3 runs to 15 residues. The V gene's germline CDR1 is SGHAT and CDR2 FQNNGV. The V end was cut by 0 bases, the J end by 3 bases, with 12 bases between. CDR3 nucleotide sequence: TGTGCCAGCAGCTTAGATCTCGCACGGAACTACGAGCAGTACTTC. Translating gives CASSLDLARNYEQYF.

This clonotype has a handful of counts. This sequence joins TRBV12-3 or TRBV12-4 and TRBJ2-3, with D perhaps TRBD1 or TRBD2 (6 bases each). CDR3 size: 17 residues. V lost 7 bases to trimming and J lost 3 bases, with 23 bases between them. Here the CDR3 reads CASTLHGGRAGTDTQYF. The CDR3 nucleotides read TGTGCCAGCACCCTCCACGGGGGCCGCGCTGGGACAGATACGCAGTATTTT.

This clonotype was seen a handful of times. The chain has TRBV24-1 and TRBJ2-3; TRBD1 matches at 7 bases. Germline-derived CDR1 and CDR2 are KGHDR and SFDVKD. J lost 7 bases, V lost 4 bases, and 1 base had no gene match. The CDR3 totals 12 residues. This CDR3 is CATSEQGYTQYF. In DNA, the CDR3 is TGTGCCACCAGTGAACAGGGGTATACGCAGTATTTT.

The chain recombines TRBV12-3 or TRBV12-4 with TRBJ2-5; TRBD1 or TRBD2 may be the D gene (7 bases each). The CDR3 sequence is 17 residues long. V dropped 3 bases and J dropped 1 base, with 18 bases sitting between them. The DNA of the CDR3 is TGTGCCAGCAGTTTGGGGAGGGGCGACAGGGTCCAAGAGACCCAGTACTTC. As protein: CASSLGRGDRVQETQYF.